The entry that follows covers one T cell receptor beta chain sequence. The antigen is undetermined. This entry belongs to a study of radiotherapy plus CTLA-4 blockade in lung cancer. Whole-study context: Objective responses were recorded in about a sixth of patients, with disease control recorded in 25% to 40%. Findings of the study overall: Reportedly, early blood T cell clone dynamics best predicted response, with interferon-beta. Expansion of tumor-derived TCR clones was observed in blood after radiotherapy plus ipilimumab.

Assay: immunoSEQ multiplex PCR; the TCRdb copy retains only in-frame clones and omits some. The sample lists 60,000 to 85,000 clones; around 84% were seen once. Those patients who had chemo-refractory metastatic non-small-cell lung cancer were given focal radiation along with CTLA-4 blockade through ipilimumab. The source is a human donor with non-small cell lung cancer who had stable disease on radiotherapy plus ipilimumab. This material consisted of peripheral blood, taken from a patient treated with radiotherapy plus ipilimumab.

The CDR3 nucleotides are TGTGCCAGCACCCGAGGGACAGGGCCAGAGACCCAGTACTTC. Residues: CASTRGTGPETQYF. This chain uses TRBV2 with TRBJ2-5, with 9 bases identical to TRBD1. From germline, CDR1 is SNHLY and CDR2 FYNNEI. V gave up 7 bases and J gave up 4 bases; unmatched junction bases: 7. This CDR3 has 14 residues.